Presented here are 16 T cell receptor beta chains from one specimen sequenced in a study of T cell responses to AZD1222 COVID-19 vaccine. Clones were sequenced by immunoSEQ multiplex PCR, and TCRdb holds only the in-frame ones, with some missing. The sample records 100,000 to 150,000 clones, around 92% being singletons. This specimen was peripheral blood, taken 28 days after the second AZD1222 dose. All receptors derive from an adult who received the AZD1222 COVID-19 vaccine.

The V call is TRBV19, the J call TRBJ1-5, with 8 bases matching TRBD1. This CDR3 contains 16 residues. Germline V gene data show CDR1 as LNHDA and CDR2 as SQIVND (reference sequence). Trimming at V came to 3 bases and at J to 9 bases, leaving 13 bases not matched to a gene. For the CDR3, the DNA is TGTGCCAGTAGTATCCCTGCCGGACAGGGAGTAACGCCCCAGCATTTT. Translating it yields CASSIPAGQGVTPQHF. The full variable domain, in which reference TRBV19 and TRBJ1-5 provide the parts outside the CDR3, is DGGITQSPKYLFRKEGQNVTLSCEQNLNHDAMYWYRQDPGQGLRLIYYSQIVNDFQKGDIAEGYSVSREKKESFPLTVTSAQKNPTAFYLCASSIPAGQGVTPQHFGDGTRLSIL.

The gene calls are TRBV5-6 and TRBJ2-6, with a tentative D call TRBD2 (6 bases). Germline CDR1 reads SGHDT; CDR2 reads YYEEEE. Trimming left V 0 bases short and J 0 bases short, with 10 bases between. The CDR3 runs to 17 residues. The CDR3 DNA sequence: TGTGCCAGCAGCTTGGTCGGGGGAAGCTCTGGGGCCAACGTCCTGACTTTC. It is translated as CASSLVGGSSGANVLTF. Full variable domain (missing parts from reference TRBV5-6 and TRBJ2-6): DAGVTQSPTHLIKTRGQQVTLRCSPKSGHDTVSWYQQALGQGPQFIFQYYEEEERQRGNFPDRFSGHQFPNYSSELNVNALLLGDSALYLCASSLVGGSSGANVLTFGAGSRLTVL.

This clone was seen a handful of times. V and J are TRBV6-5 and TRBJ2-2; D gene unclear. CDR1 is MNHEY, CDR2 SVGAGI, per germline. This CDR3 has 16 residues. V gave up 0 bases and J gave up 0 bases, with 8 bases separating them. The CDR3 sequence: CASSYSVTANTGELFF. The CDR3 nucleotides read TGTGCCAGCAGTTACTCGGTAACGGCGAACACCGGGGAGCTGTTTTTT.

The V call is TRBV6-5, the J call TRBJ1-2, with D maybe TRBD1 (5 bases). This CDR3 region has 13 residues. Germline CDR1 MNHEY, CDR2 SVGAGI. The V and J ends lost 6 bases and 8 bases respectively, with 16 bases between them. The CDR3 region has the DNA TGTGCCAGCAGGCCCCGTGGGGCGCGGGGCTACACCTTC. It specifies CASRPRGARGYTF.

CDR3 residues: CSARPQETQYF. CDR3 in DNA: TGCAGTGCTAGGCCGCAAGAGACCCAGTACTTC. The V call is TRBV20-1, the J call TRBJ2-5; D is uncertain. This CDR3 region has 11 residues. V dropped 3 bases and J dropped 2 bases, with 4 bases sitting between them. The V gene's germline CDR1 is DFQATT and CDR2 SNEGSKA (reference sequence).

This clone was observed a few times. This chain connects TRBV18 to TRBJ1-2; 9 positions agree with TRBD1. The trim removed 0 bases at V and 1 base at J, leaving 3 bases unmatched. The CDR3 covers 16 residues. Germline-derived CDR1 and CDR2 are KGHSH and LQKENI. The CDR3 DNA follows: TGTGCCAGCTCACCACCCGCGACAGGGGGTAACTATGGCTACACCTTC. It codes for CASSPPATGGNYGYTF.

The V call is TRBV12-3 or TRBV12-4, the J call TRBJ1-1; weak D call: TRBD1 (5 bases). V lost 6 bases, J lost 1 base, and 6 bases lay in between. CDR3 length: 12 amino acids. The CDR3 DNA sequence: TGTGCCAGCAGGGGGGGGAACACTGAAGCTTTCTTT. Protein sequence: CASRGGNTEAFF.

This chain uses TRBV12-5 with TRBJ2-4; TRBD2 aligns across 9 bases. V lost 5 bases, J lost 0 bases, and 14 bases stayed unmatched. The CDR3 is made up of 19 amino acids. CDR1 is LGHNT, CDR2 FRNRAP, per germline. CDR3 sequence: CASGPRTSAHSLAKNIQYF. The CDR3 coding sequence is TGTGCTAGTGGTCCCCGGACTAGCGCTCACTCGCTAGCCAAAAACATTCAGTACTTC. The whole variable domain, remainder taken from reference TRBV12-5 and TRBJ2-4, is DARVTQTPRHKVTEMGQEVTMRCQPILGHNTVFWYRQTMMQGLELLAYFRNRAPLDDSGMPKDRFSAEMPDATLATLKIQPSEPRDSAVYFCASGPRTSAHSLAKNIQYFGAGTRLSVL.

The gene calls are TRBV7-2 and TRBJ1-5; 7 bases fit TRBD1. The CDR3 covers 13 residues. V shed 4 bases, J shed 7 bases, and the junction held 4 bases outside the gene matches. Germline V gives CDR1 SGHTA, CDR2 FQGNSA. In DNA form, the CDR3 reads TGTGCCAGCAGCTCTTACAGGGGCCAGCCCCAGCATTTT. Protein: CASSSYRGQPQHF. Drawing the rest from reference TRBV7-2 and TRBJ1-5, the complete variable domain is GAGVSQSPSNKVTEKGKDVELRCDPISGHTALYWYRQSLGQGLEFLIYFQGNSAPDKSGLPSDRFSAERTGGSVSTLTIQRTQQEDSAVYLCASSSYRGQPQHFGDGTRLSIL.

The genes are TRBV11-2 and TRBJ1-2; D might be TRBD1 (5 bases). V was clipped by 3 bases and J by 7 bases, with 21 bases between them. Germline loops: CDR1 SGHAT, CDR2 FQNNGV. The length of the CDR3 is 16 residues. CDR3 region: CASSFAQGVTSGGYTF. The CDR3 nucleotides read TGTGCCAGCAGCTTTGCGCAGGGAGTAACCTCTGGTGGCTACACCTTC.

The chain employs TRBV4-1 and TRBJ1-1, with 7 bases lining up with TRBD1. The CDR3 runs 14 residues. CDR1 and CDR2 from the germline V gene are MGHRA and YSYEKL. The V segment lost 4 bases and the J segment 4 bases; nucleotides outside the gene matches: 6. The CDR3 coding sequence is TGCGCCAGCAGCCTGGGGACAGCGCCCACTGAAGCTTTCTTT. Translation gives CASSLGTAPTEAFF.

This chain joins TRBV5-1 and TRBJ1-4, with D hard to call. The CDR3 consists of 13 residues. Trimming took 7 bases from V and 0 from J, leaving 7 bases between them. Germline CDR1 reads SGHRS; CDR2 reads YFSETQ. As DNA, the CDR3 is TGCGCCAGCGCGAGGGCAACTAATGAAAAACTGTTTTTT. It codes for CASARATNEKLFF.

This chain joins TRBV19 and TRBJ1-1; 7 bases align to TRBD1. Germline values: CDR1 LNHDA, CDR2 SQIVND (reference sequence). The CDR3 length is 15 residues. Losses at the gene ends were 6 bases for V and 0 bases for J; bases not matched to a gene: 7. The CDR3 loop is CASSLGGTVNTEAFF. The CDR3 coding sequence is TGTGCCAGTAGCCTTGGCGGGACAGTGAACACTGAAGCTTTCTTT.

The chain couples TRBV6-2 or TRBV6-3 to TRBJ2-3; D perhaps matches TRBD2 (6 bases). V lost 4 bases and J lost 1, with 15 bases in between. The CDR3 runs to 16 residues. CDR1 is MNHEY and CDR2 is SVGEGT in the germline V gene. CDR3 protein: CASSLRLDKGTDTQYF. The CDR3 DNA follows: TGTGCCAGCAGTTTGAGACTAGATAAGGGCACAGATACGCAGTATTTT.

The chain employs TRBV7-9 and TRBJ1-2, with 12 bases that match TRBD1. This CDR3 spans 15 amino acids. Germline-derived CDR1 and CDR2 are SEHNR and FQNEAQ (reference sequence). With 5 bases clipped from V and 5 bases from J, the junction kept 6 bases outside the gene matches. CDR3 sequence: CASSAVGQGAYGYTF. The CDR3 DNA sequence: TGTGCCAGCAGCGCAGTGGGACAGGGGGCTTATGGCTACACCTTC.

This clone was observed once. The J gene is TRBJ2-1, the V gene TRBV5-4, with 12 positions matching TRBD2. This CDR3 spans 16 amino acids. V was pared by 3 bases and J by 5 bases, with 6 bases of the junction left unmatched. Germline values: CDR1 SGHNT, CDR2 YYREEE (reference sequence). CDR3 sequence reads: CASSSRRTSGDNEQFF. Here the CDR3 DNA reads TGTGCCAGCAGCTCCCGGAGGACTAGCGGGGACAATGAGCAGTTCTTC. Full variable domain (remainder filled in from reference TRBV5-4 and TRBJ2-1): ETGVTQSPTHLIKTRGQQVTLRCSSQSGHNTVSWYQQALGQGPQFIFQYYREEENGRGNFPPRFSGLQFPNYSSELNVNALELDDSALYLCASSSRRTSGDNEQFFGPGTRLTVL.